This TCR beta chain was recorded in a study of T cell changes during pregnancy in multiple sclerosis. Clones were read by immunoSEQ multiplex PCR, and TCRdb kept only the in-frame ones, dropping some. Found here are about 75,000 clones, 94% of them singletons; the top ten hold less than 0.15%. The V and J ends lost 6 bases and 3 bases, in that order; junction bases with no gene match: 1. The CDR3 is 12 residues long. Germline assignment: CDR1 MGHDK and CDR2 SYGVNS. This clonotype was sampled from a female donor with multiple sclerosis, enrolled in a pregnancy study. The specimen was CD4+ T cells from peripheral blood mononuclear cells, collected after pregnancy. The chain joins TRBV25-1 to TRBJ1-2; 7 positions agree with TRBD1. CDR3 protein: CASRGQDYGYTF. The CDR3, as DNA: TGTGCCAGCAGAGGACAGGACTATGGCTACACCTTC.